These 7 T cell receptor beta chains originate from one sample sequenced in a study of T cells in localized non-small cell lung cancer. This table comes from immunoSEQ multiplex PCR, and its TCRdb copy is limited to in-frame clones, with some not included. The table includes 3,000 to 3,500 clones, less than 30% detected once. The material was lung tumor tissue, obtained before any cancer treatment. The receptors originated from a man aged 40-75 years with stage II squamous cell lung carcinoma.

This clone is medium-sized. The V and J genes are TRBV15 and TRBJ2-1; TRBD2 aligns across 12 bases. After removal of 3 bases from V and 4 bases from J, the junction contained 7 bases not matched to a gene. The length of the CDR3 is 17 residues. Looked up from germline, CDR1 is LNHNV and CDR2 is YYDKDF (reference sequence). The CDR3 bases are TGTGCCACCAGCAGTACAACCACTAGCGGGGGGTACAATGAGCAGTTCTTC. Translated, it gives CATSSTTTSGGYNEQFF.

V gene TRBV25-1 combines with J gene TRBJ1-1, with D possibly matching TRBD1 (5 bases). The CDR3 covers 16 residues. In germline, CDR1 is MGHDK, CDR2 SYGVNS. V dropped 0 bases and J dropped 3 bases, with 14 bases sitting between them. CDR3 coding DNA: TGTGCCAGCAGTGAATACCCTACCGGGACCCACACTGAAGCTTTCTTT. This gives the protein CASSEYPTGTHTEAFF. Full variable domain (rest looked up from reference TRBV25-1 and TRBJ1-1): EADIYQTPRYLVIGTGKKITLECSQTMGHDKMYWYQQDPGMELHLIHYSYGVNSTEKGDLSSESTVSRIRTEHFPLTLESARPSHTSQYLCASSEYPTGTHTEAFFGQGTRLTVV.

By frequency in the sample, this clone is medium-sized. This chain connects TRBV11-3 to TRBJ1-1; weak D call: TRBD1 (6 bases). Germline CDR1 reads SGHNT; CDR2 reads YENEEA. This CDR3 has 14 amino acids. Between the trimmed V and J ends, which lost 2 bases and 1 base, there was a span of 8 bases. The CDR3 nucleotides are TGTGCCAGCAGCTTACAGGGGCGGAACACTGAAGCTTTCTTT. This translates into CASSLQGRNTEAFF. The full variable domain, rest sourced from reference TRBV11-3 and TRBJ1-1, is EAGVVQSPRYKIIEKKQPVAFWCNPISGHNTLYWYLQNLGQGPELLIRYENEEAVDDSQLPKDRFSAERLKGVDSTLKIQPAELGDSAVYLCASSLQGRNTEAFFGQGTRLTVV.

This chain connects TRBV11-3 to TRBJ2-7; D uncertain. V lost 3 bases and J 1 base, leaving 10 bases between the germline ends. The CDR3 runs 14 residues. Germline values: CDR1 SGHNT, CDR2 YENEEA. CDR3 sequence: CASSLTGNSYEQYF. CDR3 nucleotide sequence: TGTGCCAGCAGCTTGACTGGCAATTCCTACGAGCAGTACTTC.

This clone occurred many times. The chain is built from TRBV9 and TRBJ2-1, with unresolved D. The CDR3 spans 14 residues. Trimming pared 2 bases from V and 6 bases from J, leaving 12 bases between. Germline V gene data show CDR1 as SGDLS and CDR2 as YYNGEE. This CDR3 is CASSVEGKGNEQFF. The CDR3 DNA is TGTGCCAGCAGCGTGGAAGGAAAGGGCAATGAGCAGTTCTTC.

The V gene is TRBV5-1, the J gene TRBJ1-1; D is perhaps TRBD1 (5 bases). The CDR3 sequence is 15 residues long. V lost 1 base and J 8 bases, leaving 18 bases between the germline ends. Germline V lookup: CDR1 SGHRS, CDR2 YFSETQ. The CDR3 spells CASSLLARAEGEAFF. In DNA form, the CDR3 reads TGCGCCAGCAGCTTGTTGGCCAGGGCCGAGGGAGAAGCTTTCTTT.

The V call is TRBV18, the J call TRBJ2-5, with TRBD1 matching over 8 bases. The V gene end was trimmed by 5 bases and the J gene end by 5 bases; junction bases not matched to a gene: 10. The CDR3 has 15 amino acids. CDR1 is KGHSH and CDR2 is LQKENI in the germline V gene. CDR3 DNA: TGTGCCAGCTCATCCTCGGGACAGGACGCCGAGACCCAGTACTTC. Residues: CASSSSGQDAETQYF.